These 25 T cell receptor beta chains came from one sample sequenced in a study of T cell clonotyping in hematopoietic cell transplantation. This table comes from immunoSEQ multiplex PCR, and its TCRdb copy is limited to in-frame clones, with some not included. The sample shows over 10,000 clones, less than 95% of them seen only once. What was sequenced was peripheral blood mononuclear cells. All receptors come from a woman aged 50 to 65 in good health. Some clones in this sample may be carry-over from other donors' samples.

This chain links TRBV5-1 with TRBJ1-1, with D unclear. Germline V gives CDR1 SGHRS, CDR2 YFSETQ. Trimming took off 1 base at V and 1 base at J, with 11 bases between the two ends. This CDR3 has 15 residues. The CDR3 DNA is TGCGCCAGCAGCTTGAGGGCAGGTGGGAACACTGAAGCTTTCTTT. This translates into CASSLRAGGNTEAFF.

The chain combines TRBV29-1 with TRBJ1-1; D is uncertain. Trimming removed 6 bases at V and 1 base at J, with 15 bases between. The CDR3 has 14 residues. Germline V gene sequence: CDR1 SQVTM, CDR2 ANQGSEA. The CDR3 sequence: CSVDKRVRNTEAFF. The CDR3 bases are TGCAGCGTGGATAAGAGGGTGCGGAACACTGAAGCTTTCTTT. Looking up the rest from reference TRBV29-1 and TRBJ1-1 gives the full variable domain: SAVISQKPSRDICQRGTSLTIQCQVDSQVTMMFWYRQQPGQSLTLIATANQGSEATYESGFVIDKFPISRPNLTFSTLTVSNMSPEDSSIYLCSVDKRVRNTEAFFGQGTRLTVV.

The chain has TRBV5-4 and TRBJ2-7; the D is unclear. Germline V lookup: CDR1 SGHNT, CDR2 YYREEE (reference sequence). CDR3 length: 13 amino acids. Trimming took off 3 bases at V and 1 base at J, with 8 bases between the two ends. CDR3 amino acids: CASSSPPSYEQYF. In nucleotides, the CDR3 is TGTGCCAGCAGCTCACCACCGTCCTACGAGCAGTACTTC.

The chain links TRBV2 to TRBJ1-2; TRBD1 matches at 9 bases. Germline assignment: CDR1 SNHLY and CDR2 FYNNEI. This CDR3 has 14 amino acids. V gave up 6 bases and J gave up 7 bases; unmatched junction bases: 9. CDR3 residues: CASSSPGTGFGYTF. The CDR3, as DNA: TGTGCCAGCAGCTCACCCGGGACAGGGTTTGGCTACACCTTC.

In nucleotides, the CDR3 is TGTGCCAGCAGCTATCGGGACTCCTACGAGCAGTACTTC. Translated, it gives CASSYRDSYEQYF. The chain is built from TRBV7-6 and TRBJ2-7, with D perhaps TRBD2 (5 bases). There are 13 residues in the CDR3. V lost 4 bases to trimming and J lost 0 bases, with 7 bases between them. The germline V gene has CDR1 SGHVS and CDR2 FNYEAQ. Using reference TRBV7-6 and TRBJ2-7 for the parts outside the CDR3, the full variable domain is GAGVSQSPRYKVTKRGQDVALRCDPISGHVSLYWYRQALGQGPEFLTYFNYEAQQDKSGLPNDRFSAERPEGSISTLTIQRTEQRDSAMYRCASSYRDSYEQYFGPGTRLTVT.

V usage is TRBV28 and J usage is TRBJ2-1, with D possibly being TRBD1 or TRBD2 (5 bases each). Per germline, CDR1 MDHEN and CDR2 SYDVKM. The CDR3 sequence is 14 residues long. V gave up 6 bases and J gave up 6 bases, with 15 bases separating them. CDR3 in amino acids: CASRSGFGGNEQFF. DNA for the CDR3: TGTGCCAGCAGGTCAGGGTTTGGAGGCAATGAGCAGTTCTTC.

The CDR3 is CASSQGLLGGQPQHF. DNA for the CDR3: TGCGCCAGCAGCCAAGGGCTTCTGGGGGGTCAGCCCCAGCATTTT. The chain combines TRBV4-1 with TRBJ1-5; D may be TRBD1 (5 bases). The CDR3 consists of 15 residues. CDR1 and CDR2 from the germline V gene are MGHRA and YSYEKL. Trimming left V 1 base short and J 6 bases short, with 13 bases between.

The CDR3 loop is CASSPPPGQGYGTDTQYF. CDR3 nucleotides: TGTGCCAGCTCACCACCTCCCGGACAGGGGTACGGCACAGATACGCAGTATTTT. The chain links TRBV18 to TRBJ2-3; the match to TRBD1 covers 9 bases. V shed 0 bases and J 1 base; nucleotides not matched to a gene: 8. Per germline, CDR1 KGHSH and CDR2 LQKENI. The CDR3 loop spans 18 amino acids.

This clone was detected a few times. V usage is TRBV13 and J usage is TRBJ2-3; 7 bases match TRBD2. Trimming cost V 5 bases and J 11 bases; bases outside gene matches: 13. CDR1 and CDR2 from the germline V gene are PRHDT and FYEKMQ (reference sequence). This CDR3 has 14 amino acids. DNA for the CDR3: TGTGCCAGCAGCCCAGAGTTCGGACTAGTAGAGCAGTATTTT. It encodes CASSPEFGLVEQYF.

The CDR3 DNA is TGTGCCAGCAGACAGGTGCCCTACGAGCAGTACTTC. Protein product: CASRQVPYEQYF. The V call is TRBV6-5, the J call TRBJ2-7; the D gene is possibly TRBD1 (5 bases). Trimming removed 6 bases from V and 2 bases from J, with 8 bases in between. Germline V gene sequence: CDR1 MNHEY, CDR2 SVGAGI. The CDR3 has 12 residues.

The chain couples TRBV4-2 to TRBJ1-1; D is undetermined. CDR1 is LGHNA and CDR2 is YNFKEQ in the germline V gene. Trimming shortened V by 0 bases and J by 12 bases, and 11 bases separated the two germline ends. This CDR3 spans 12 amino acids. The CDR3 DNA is TGTGCCAGCAGCCAAGAGGGCCGGACGCCTTTCTTT. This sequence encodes CASSQEGRTPFF.

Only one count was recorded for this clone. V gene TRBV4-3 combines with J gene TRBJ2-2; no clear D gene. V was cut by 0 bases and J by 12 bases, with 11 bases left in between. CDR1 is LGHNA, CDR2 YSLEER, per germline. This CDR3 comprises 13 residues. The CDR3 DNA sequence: TGCGCCAGCAGCCAAGATAAGGGTAGGAAGCTGTTTTTT. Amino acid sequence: CASSQDKGRKLFF.

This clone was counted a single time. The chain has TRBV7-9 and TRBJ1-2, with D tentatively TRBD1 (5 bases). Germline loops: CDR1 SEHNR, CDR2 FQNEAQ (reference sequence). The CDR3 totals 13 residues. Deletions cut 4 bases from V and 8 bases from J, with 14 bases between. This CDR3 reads CASSSDSTWGYTF. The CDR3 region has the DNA TGTGCCAGCAGCTCTGACAGTACCTGGGGCTACACCTTC. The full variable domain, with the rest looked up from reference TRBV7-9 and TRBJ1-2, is DTGVSQNPRHKITKRGQNVTFRCDPISEHNRLYWYRQTLGQGPEFLTYFQNEAQLEKSRLLSDRFSAERPKGSFSTLEIQRTEQGDSAMYLCASSSDSTWGYTFGSGTRLTVV.

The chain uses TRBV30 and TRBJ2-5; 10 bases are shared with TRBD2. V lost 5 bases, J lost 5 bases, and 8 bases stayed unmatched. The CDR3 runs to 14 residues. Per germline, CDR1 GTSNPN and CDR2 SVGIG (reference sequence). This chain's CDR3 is CAWGIAGGVETQYF. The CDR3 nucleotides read TGTGCCTGGGGGATAGCGGGGGGAGTGGAGACCCAGTACTTC.

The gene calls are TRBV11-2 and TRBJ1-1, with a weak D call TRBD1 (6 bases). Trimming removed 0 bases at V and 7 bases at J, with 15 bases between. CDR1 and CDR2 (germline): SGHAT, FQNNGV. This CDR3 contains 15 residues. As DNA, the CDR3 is TGTGCCAGCAGCTTAGATACAGGGCGGACAAATGAAGCTTTCTTT. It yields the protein CASSLDTGRTNEAFF.

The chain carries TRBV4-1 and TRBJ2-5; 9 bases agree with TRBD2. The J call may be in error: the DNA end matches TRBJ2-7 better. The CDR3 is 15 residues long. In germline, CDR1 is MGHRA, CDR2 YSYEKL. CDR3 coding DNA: TGCGCCAGCAGCCCGTCGGGACTAGCAAGCATCGAGCAGTACTTC. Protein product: CASSPSGLASIEQYF.

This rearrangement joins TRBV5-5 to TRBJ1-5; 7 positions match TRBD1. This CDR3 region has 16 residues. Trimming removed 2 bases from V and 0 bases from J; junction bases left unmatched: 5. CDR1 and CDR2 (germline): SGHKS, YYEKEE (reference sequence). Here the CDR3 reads CASSLMGTVSNQPQHF. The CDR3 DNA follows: TGTGCCAGCAGCTTAATGGGGACAGTTAGCAATCAGCCCCAGCATTTT.

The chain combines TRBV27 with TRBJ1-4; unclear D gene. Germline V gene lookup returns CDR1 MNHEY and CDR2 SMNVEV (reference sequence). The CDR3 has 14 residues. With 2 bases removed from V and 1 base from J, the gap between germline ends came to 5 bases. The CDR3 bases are TGTGCCAGCAGTTTAGAGAAAACTAATGAAAAACTGTTTTTT. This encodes CASSLEKTNEKLFF.

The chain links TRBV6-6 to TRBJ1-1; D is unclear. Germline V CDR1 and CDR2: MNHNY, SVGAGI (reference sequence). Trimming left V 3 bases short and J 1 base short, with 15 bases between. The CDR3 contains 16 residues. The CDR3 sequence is CASSYDLIHWNTEAFF. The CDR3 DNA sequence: TGTGCCAGCAGTTATGACTTAATTCACTGGAACACTGAAGCTTTCTTT.

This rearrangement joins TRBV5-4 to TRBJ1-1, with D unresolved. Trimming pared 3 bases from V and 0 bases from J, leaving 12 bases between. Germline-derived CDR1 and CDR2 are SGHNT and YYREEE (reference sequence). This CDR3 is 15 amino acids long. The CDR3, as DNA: TGTGCCAGCAGCTCCTACAGAGAACTGAACACTGAAGCTTTCTTT. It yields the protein CASSSYRELNTEAFF.

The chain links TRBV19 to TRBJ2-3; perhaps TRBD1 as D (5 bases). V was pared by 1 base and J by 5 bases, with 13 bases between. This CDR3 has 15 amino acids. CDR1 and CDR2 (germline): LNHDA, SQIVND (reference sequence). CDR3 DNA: TGTGCCAGTAGTATAGTGGGCAGGGTTAGAGATACGCAGTATTTT. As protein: CASSIVGRVRDTQYF.

The CDR3, as DNA: TGCAGCGTCCAAAAGGGCTCAGGGGTATCCGAGCAGTACTTC. This translates into CSVQKGSGVSEQYF. The V call is TRBV29-1, the J call TRBJ2-7; tentatively, D is TRBD1 (6 bases). The length of the CDR3 is 14 residues. CDR1 is SQVTM and CDR2 is ANQGSEA in the germline V gene. Trimming removed 6 bases at V and 6 bases at J, with 21 bases between.

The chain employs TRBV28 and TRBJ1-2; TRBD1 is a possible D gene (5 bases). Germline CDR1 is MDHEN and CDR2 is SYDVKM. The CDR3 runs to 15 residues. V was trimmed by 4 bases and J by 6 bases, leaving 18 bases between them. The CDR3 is CASSYIHARGNGYTF. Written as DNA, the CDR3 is TGTGCCAGCAGTTACATCCACGCCCGGGGGAATGGCTACACCTTC.

The CDR3 DNA follows: TGCGCCAGCAGCTCGGACAGGGCCTTTGAAGCTTTCTTT. Translation: CASSSDRAFEAFF. V and J are TRBV5-1 and TRBJ1-1, with TRBD1 matching 8 bases. This CDR3 has 13 amino acids. Per germline, CDR1 SGHRS and CDR2 YFSETQ. V was pared by 3 bases and J by 7 bases, with 5 bases of the junction left unmatched.

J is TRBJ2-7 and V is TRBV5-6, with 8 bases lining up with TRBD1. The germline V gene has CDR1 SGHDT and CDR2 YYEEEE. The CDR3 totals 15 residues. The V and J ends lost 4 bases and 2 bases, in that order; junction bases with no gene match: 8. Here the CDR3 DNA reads TGTGCCAGCAGCGACAGGGGTAAAACTACCTACGAGCAGTACTTC. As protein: CASSDRGKTTYEQYF.